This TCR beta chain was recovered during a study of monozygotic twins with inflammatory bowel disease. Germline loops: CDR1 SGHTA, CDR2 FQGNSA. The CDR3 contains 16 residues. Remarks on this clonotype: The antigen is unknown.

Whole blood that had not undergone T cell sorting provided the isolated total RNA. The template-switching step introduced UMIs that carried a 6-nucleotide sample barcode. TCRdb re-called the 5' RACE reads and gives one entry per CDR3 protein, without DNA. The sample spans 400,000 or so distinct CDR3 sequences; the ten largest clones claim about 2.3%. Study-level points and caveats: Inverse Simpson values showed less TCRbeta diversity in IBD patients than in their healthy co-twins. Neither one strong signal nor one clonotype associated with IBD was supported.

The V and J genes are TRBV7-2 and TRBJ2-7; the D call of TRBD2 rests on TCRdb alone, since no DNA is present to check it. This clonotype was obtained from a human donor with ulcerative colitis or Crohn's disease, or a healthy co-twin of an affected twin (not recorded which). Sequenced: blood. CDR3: CASSSRLAGLSYEQYF. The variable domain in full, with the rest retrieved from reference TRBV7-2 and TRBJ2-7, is GAGVSQSPSNKVTEKGKDVELRCDPISGHTALYWYRQSLGQGLEFLIYFQGNSAPDKSGLPSDRFSAERTGGSVSTLTIQRTQQEDSAVYLCASSSRLAGLSYEQYFGPGTRLTVT.